Below, 26 T cell receptor beta chains from the same sample are listed, as sequenced in a study of T cell repertoires in cytomegalovirus infection. No cognate antigen is known for these TCRs. TCRdb fed the reads into MiXCR, producing one record per CDR3 protein. The sample has hundreds of thousands of distinct CDR3 sequences, more than 25% seen once. Sequenced here: cultured CD8+ T cells from PBMCs, sampled from culture after CMV antigen stimulation. The receptors were sampled from a human donor in good health (CMV status not recorded). Some clones in this sample may be carry-over from other donors' samples.

This clonotype was counted at least ten times. The CDR3 nucleotides are TGTGCCATTGAAGAGACCCAGTACTTC. It encodes CAIEETQYF. This chain uses TRBV7-8 with TRBJ2-5; D remains ambiguous. V lost 10 bases, J lost 3 bases, and 3 bases lay in between. This CDR3 contains 9 residues. Germline loops: CDR1 SGHVS, CDR2 FQNEAQ.

This clonotype occurred a few times. The chain has TRBV24-1 and TRBJ2-5; TRBD1 might be the D (6 bases). CDR1 is KGHDR and CDR2 is SFDVKD in the germline V gene. The CDR3 is 15 residues long. The V end lost 5 bases, the J end lost 5 bases, and 17 bases lay between the germline ends. The CDR3 DNA reads as TGTGCCACCAGTGCCGGGACAAGGGTAGGGGAGACCCAGTACTTC. Protein sequence: CATSAGTRVGETQYF.

This clonotype has more than one count but fewer than ten. The gene calls are TRBV10-3 and TRBJ1-3, with D perhaps TRBD1 (5 bases). Germline lookup yields CDR1 ENHRY and CDR2 SYGVKD. The CDR3 runs to 13 residues. Trimming removed 10 bases from V and 2 bases from J, with 12 bases in between. The CDR3 region is CATDTATGNTIYF. In DNA, the CDR3 is TGTGCCACGGACACTGCAACTGGAAACACCATATATTTT.

This CDR3 reads CASSEGVLEAFF. The CDR3 DNA sequence: TGTGCCAGCAGTGAGGGGGTATTGGAAGCTTTCTTT. The V and J genes are TRBV6-1 and TRBJ1-1; D perhaps matches TRBD1 (5 bases). V was clipped by 3 bases and J by 8 bases, with 10 bases between them. The CDR3 has 12 amino acids. Germline V gene lookup returns CDR1 MNHNS and CDR2 SASEGT.

CDR3 residues: CASSLRGATNTEAFF. The CDR3, as DNA: TGTGCCAGCAGTTTGAGGGGGGCCACCAACACTGAAGCTTTCTTT. The chain combines TRBV28 with TRBJ1-1, with TRBD1 as a possible D gene (6 bases). The CDR3 length is 15 residues. The V end lost 3 bases, the J end lost 2 bases, and 13 bases lay between the germline ends. Germline V lookup: CDR1 MDHEN, CDR2 SYDVKM. The full variable domain, with the rest looked up from reference TRBV28 and TRBJ1-1, is DVKVTQSSRYLVKRTGEKVFLECVQDMDHENMFWYRQDPGLGLRLIYFSYDVKMKEKGDIPEGYSVSREKKERFSLILESASTNQTSMYLCASSLRGATNTEAFFGQGTRLTVV.

The chain uses TRBV28 and TRBJ2-3; maybe TRBD1 (6 bases). V was cut by 6 bases and J by 2 bases, with 12 bases left in between. Looked up from germline, CDR1 is MDHEN and CDR2 is SYDVKM. The CDR3 sequence is 14 residues long. In DNA form, the CDR3 reads TGTGCCAGCAGACTACAGGGTCCCACAGATACGCAGTATTTT. The encoded protein is CASRLQGPTDTQYF.

In its sample, this clonotype was seen a few times. The V gene is TRBV6-2 or TRBV6-3, the J gene TRBJ2-7, with D possibly being TRBD2 (6 bases). This CDR3 is 13 amino acids long. The germline CDR1 and CDR2 sequences are MNHEY and SVGEGT. V gave up 2 bases and J gave up 3 bases, with 8 bases separating them. The CDR3 sequence: CASSYVGGYEQYV. The CDR3 nucleotides read TGTGCCAGCAGTTACGTCGGGGGCTACGAGCAGTACGTC.

Here the CDR3 DNA reads TGCAGCGTTGAAGATCTGCAGGGGAGCACCGGGGAGCTGTTTTTT. This gives the protein CSVEDLQGSTGELFF. The gene calls are TRBV29-1 and TRBJ2-2, with D possibly matching TRBD1 (6 bases). Germline CDR1 reads SQVTM; CDR2 reads ANQGSEA. Trimming cost V 0 bases and J 4 bases, with 12 bases left between them. The CDR3 is 15 amino acids.

The chain employs TRBV7-9 and TRBJ2-1; 9 bases agree with TRBD2. The length of the CDR3 is 17 residues. The V segment lost 5 bases and the J segment 6 bases; nucleotides outside the gene matches: 14. Germline V gene lookup returns CDR1 SEHNR and CDR2 FQNEAQ (reference sequence). CDR3 in DNA: TGTGCCAGCAGCCCTGGGGGCAGCGGGGGGCTTGTCAATGAGCAGTTCTTC. Encoded protein: CASSPGGSGGLVNEQFF.

This clonotype has just a few counts. V and J are TRBV28 and TRBJ2-1, with D possibly called TRBD1 or TRBD2 (5 bases each). V gave up 5 bases and J gave up 8 bases, with 13 bases separating them. The CDR3 runs 13 residues. Per the germline V gene, CDR1 is MDHEN and CDR2 is SYDVKM. In nucleotides, the CDR3 is TGTGCCAGCAGTCCGACGGGGACCGATGAGCAGTTCTTC. This translates into CASSPTGTDEQFF.

The CDR3 is CASSLLGARTEAFF. CDR3 nucleotide sequence: TGTGCCAGCAGCTTACTGGGGGCGCGGACTGAAGCTTTCTTT. This rearrangement joins TRBV7-2 to TRBJ1-1, with D maybe TRBD1 (6 bases). The CDR3 length is 14 residues. V was cut by 2 bases and J by 5 bases, with 12 bases left in between. Germline CDR1 and CDR2: SGHTA and FQGNSA.

V is TRBV19 and J is TRBJ1-5; D not resolved. The CDR3 is 15 amino acids. V lost 3 bases and J 0 bases, leaving 9 bases between the germline ends. Per the germline V gene, CDR1 is LNHDA and CDR2 is SQIVND (reference sequence). The CDR3 reads CASSIRLHSNQPQHF. Here the CDR3 DNA reads TGTGCCAGTAGTATTAGACTGCATAGCAATCAGCCCCAGCATTTT.

This clonotype was counted a few times. The chain employs TRBV11-3 and TRBJ2-3; D gene ambiguous. Germline V gives CDR1 SGHNT, CDR2 YENEEA. This CDR3 comprises 14 residues. Trimming took 5 bases from V and 6 from J, leaving 15 bases between them. CDR3 nucleotide sequence: TGTGCCAGCAGCATATACTACCCGGCGGATACGCAGTATTTT. Protein: CASSIYYPADTQYF.

The CDR3 here is CASSYTYRGDPEAFF. The DNA for the CDR3 is TGTGCCAGCAGTTACACATACAGGGGAGATCCCGAAGCTTTCTTT. This chain joins TRBV6-2 or TRBV6-3 and TRBJ1-1, with 7 positions matching TRBD1. The V segment lost 2 bases and the J segment 8 bases; nucleotides outside the gene matches: 11. The CDR3 contains 15 residues. In germline, CDR1 is MNHEY, CDR2 SVGEGT.

The chain employs TRBV4-1 and TRBJ1-4, with D perhaps TRBD1 (5 bases). V lost 4 bases and J 4 bases, leaving 19 bases between the germline ends. The CDR3 length is 17 residues. CDR1 is MGHRA and CDR2 is YSYEKL in the germline V gene. The CDR3 loop is CASSPRDGGELNEKLFF. The CDR3 DNA follows: TGCGCCAGCAGCCCCCGAGACGGAGGGGAACTTAATGAAAAACTGTTTTTT.

This clonotype showed up many times. The chain combines TRBV6-6 with TRBJ1-5; D is undetermined. The V gene's germline CDR1 is MNHNY and CDR2 SVGAGI (reference sequence). The CDR3 is 14 amino acids. Trimming pared 11 bases from V and 0 bases from J, leaving 14 bases between. The CDR3 spells CAASSLVSNQPQHF. The DNA for the CDR3 is TGTGCCGCCAGCAGCTTAGTTAGCAATCAGCCCCAGCATTTT.

This clonotype was detected only a few times. The V call is TRBV12-3 or TRBV12-4, the J call TRBJ2-2; the D call may be TRBD1 or TRBD2 (5 bases each). V gave up 3 bases and J gave up 13 bases, with 15 bases separating them. The CDR3 is 13 amino acids. The CDR3 is CASSFGTGGGLFF. The CDR3 region has the DNA TGTGCCAGCAGTTTCGGGACCGGTGGCGGGCTGTTTTTT.

This clonotype was found many times. CDR3 sequence (DNA): TGTGCCAGCAGCCCCGTGGGACAGACCTACGAGCAGTACTTC. Residues: CASSPVGQTYEQYF. The genes are TRBV7-6 and TRBJ2-7; 7 bases agree with TRBD1. CDR3 length equals 14 residues. Germline CDR1 SGHVS, CDR2 FNYEAQ. After removal of 5 bases from V and 2 bases from J, the junction contained 6 bases not matched to a gene.

On this clonotype: A junction end diverges from the germline sequence, so it may reflect a read error. J is TRBJ2-3 and V is TRBV4-1; TRBD2 aligns across 8 bases. Germline V CDR1 and CDR2: MGHRA, YSYEKL. The CDR3 sequence is 18 residues long. CDR3 sequence reads: CASSQDWFTGGQEDTQYF. CDR3 sequence (DNA): TGTGCCAGCAGCCAAGATTGGTTTACGGGGGGGCAGGAAGATACGCAGTATTTT.

DNA of the CDR3: TGTGCCAGCACCAGGACACCCTACGAGCAGTACTTC. It is translated as CASTRTPYEQYF. The genes are TRBV7-6 and TRBJ2-7; TRBD1 is a possible D gene (5 bases). Germline V gene sequence: CDR1 SGHVS, CDR2 FNYEAQ. V was pared by 7 bases and J by 2 bases, with 9 bases between. CDR3 length: 12 amino acids.

The chain carries TRBV6-6 and TRBJ2-3; 8 nucleotides agree with TRBD2. V lost 2 bases and J lost 4; bases outside the gene matches: 5. The CDR3 loop spans 15 amino acids. In germline, CDR1 is MNHNY, CDR2 SVGAGI (reference sequence). CDR3 region: CASSYPGGLPDTQYF. The CDR3 DNA follows: TGTGCCAGCAGTTACCCGGGGGGGCTGCCAGATACGCAGTATTTT.

A word on this clonotype: A much larger clone lies one base from this, so it may be a read error. The J gene is TRBJ1-1, the V gene TRBV7-4, with D possibly matching TRBD1 (6 bases). Trimming shortened V by 2 bases and J by 1 base, and 11 bases separated the two germline ends. The V gene's germline CDR1 is SGHVT and CDR2 SQSDAQ. CDR3 length: 15 amino acids. The CDR3 nucleotides read TGTGCCAGCAGCTTATCGGGACACACGAACACTGAAGCTTTCTTT. This gives the protein CASSLSGHTNTEAFF.

There are a few counts of this clonotype. The V call is TRBV5-1, the J call TRBJ2-5; 7 positions agree with TRBD1. The CDR3 totals 15 residues. Germline lookup yields CDR1 SGHRS and CDR2 YFSETQ. Trimming removed 4 bases from V and 1 base from J; junction bases left unmatched: 7. DNA for the CDR3: TGCGCCAGCAGCACGGGGACAGTTCTCCAAGAGACCCAGTACTTC. Translating gives CASSTGTVLQETQYF. Together with reference TRBV5-1 and TRBJ2-5, the CDR3 gives the full variable domain: KAGVTQTPRYLIKTRGQQVTLSCSPISGHRSVSWYQQTPGQGLQFLFEYFSETQRNKGNFPGRFSGRQFSNSRSEMNVSTLELGDSALYLCASSTGTVLQETQYFGPGTRLLVL.

This clonotype was recorded many times. The V and J genes are TRBV6-4 and TRBJ2-3, with TRBD2 matching 12 bases. CDR1 is MRHNA and CDR2 is SNTAGT in the germline V gene. Germline trimming cut 6 bases from V and 2 bases from J; bases unmatched to any gene: 3. This CDR3 spans 15 amino acids. CDR3 in DNA: TGTGCCAGCAGCTCTAGCGGGGGGGCCACAGATACGCAGTATTTT. This gives the protein CASSSSGGATDTQYF.

This chain joins TRBV4-2 and TRBJ2-1; D may be TRBD1 (5 bases). CDR1 is LGHNA, CDR2 YNFKEQ, per germline. With 0 bases removed from V and 5 bases from J, the gap between germline ends came to 11 bases. The CDR3 covers 15 residues. CDR3 in DNA: TGTGCCAGCAGCCAAGAATACAGGACGAACAATGAGCAGTTCTTC. Protein sequence: CASSQEYRTNNEQFF.

V gene TRBV7-9 combines with J gene TRBJ1-4; no firm D call. This CDR3 is 13 amino acids long. The V gene lost 6 bases and the J gene lost 4 bases, with 9 bases spanning the gap. Per the germline V gene, CDR1 is SEHNR and CDR2 is FQNEAQ (reference sequence). The CDR3 reads CASRPNHNEKLFF. DNA for the CDR3: TGTGCCAGCAGGCCAAATCATAATGAAAAACTGTTTTTT.